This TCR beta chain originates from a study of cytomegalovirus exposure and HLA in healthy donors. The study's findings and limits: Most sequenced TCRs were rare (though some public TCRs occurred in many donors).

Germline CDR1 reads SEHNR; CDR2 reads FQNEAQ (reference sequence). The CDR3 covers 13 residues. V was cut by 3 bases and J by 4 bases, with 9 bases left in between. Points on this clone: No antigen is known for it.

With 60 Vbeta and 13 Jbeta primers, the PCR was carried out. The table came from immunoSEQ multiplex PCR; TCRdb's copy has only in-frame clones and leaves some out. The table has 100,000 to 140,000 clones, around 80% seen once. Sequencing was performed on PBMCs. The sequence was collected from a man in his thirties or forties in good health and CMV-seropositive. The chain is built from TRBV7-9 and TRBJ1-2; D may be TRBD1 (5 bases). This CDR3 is CASSFDRSYGYTF. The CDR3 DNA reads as TGTGCCAGCAGCTTTGACAGATCCTATGGCTACACCTTC.